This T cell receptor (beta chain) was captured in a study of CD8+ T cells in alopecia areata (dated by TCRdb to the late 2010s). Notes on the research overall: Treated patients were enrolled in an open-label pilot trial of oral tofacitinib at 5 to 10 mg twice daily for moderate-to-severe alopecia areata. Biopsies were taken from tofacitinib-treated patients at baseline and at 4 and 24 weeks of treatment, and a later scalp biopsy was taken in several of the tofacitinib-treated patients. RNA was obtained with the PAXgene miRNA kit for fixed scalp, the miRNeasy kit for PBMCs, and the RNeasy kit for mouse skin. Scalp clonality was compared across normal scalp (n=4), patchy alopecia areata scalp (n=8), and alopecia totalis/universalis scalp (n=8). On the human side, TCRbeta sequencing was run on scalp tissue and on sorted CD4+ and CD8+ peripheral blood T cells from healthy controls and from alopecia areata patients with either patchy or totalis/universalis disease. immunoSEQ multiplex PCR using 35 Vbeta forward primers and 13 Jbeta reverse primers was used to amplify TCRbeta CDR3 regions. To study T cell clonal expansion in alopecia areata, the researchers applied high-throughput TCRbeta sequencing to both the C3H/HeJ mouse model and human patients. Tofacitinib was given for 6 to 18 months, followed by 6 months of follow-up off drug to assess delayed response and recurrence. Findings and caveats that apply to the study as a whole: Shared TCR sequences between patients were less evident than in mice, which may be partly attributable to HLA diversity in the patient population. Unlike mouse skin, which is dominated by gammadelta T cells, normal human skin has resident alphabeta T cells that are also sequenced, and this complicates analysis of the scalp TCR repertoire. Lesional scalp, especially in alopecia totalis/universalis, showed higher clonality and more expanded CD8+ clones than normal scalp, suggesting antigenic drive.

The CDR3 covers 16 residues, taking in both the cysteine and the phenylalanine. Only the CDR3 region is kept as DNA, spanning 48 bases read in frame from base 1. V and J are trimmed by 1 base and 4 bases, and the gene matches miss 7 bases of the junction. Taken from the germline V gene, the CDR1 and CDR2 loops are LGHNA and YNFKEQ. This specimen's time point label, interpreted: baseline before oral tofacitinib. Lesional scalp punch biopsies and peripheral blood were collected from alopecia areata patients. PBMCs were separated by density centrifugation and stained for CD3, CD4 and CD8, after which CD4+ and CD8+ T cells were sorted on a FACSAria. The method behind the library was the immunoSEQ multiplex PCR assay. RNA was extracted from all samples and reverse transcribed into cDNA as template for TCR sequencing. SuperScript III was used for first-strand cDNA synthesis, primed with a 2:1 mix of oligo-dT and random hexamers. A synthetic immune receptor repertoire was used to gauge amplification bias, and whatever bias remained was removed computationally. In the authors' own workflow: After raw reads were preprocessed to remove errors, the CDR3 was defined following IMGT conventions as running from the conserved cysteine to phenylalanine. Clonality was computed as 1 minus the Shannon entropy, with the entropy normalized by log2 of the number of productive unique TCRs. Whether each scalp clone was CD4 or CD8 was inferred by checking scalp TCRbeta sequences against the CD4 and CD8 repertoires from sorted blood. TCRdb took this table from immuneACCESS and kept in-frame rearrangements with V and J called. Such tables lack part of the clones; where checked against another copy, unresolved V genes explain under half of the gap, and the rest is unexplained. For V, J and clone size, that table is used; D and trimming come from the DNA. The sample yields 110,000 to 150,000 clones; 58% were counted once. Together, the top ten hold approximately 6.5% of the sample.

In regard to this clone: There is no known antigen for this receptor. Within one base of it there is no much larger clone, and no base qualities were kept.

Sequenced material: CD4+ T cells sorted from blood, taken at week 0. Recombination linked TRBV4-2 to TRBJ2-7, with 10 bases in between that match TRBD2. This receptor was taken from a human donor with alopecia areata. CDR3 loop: CASSQASSGGRYEQYF. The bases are TGTGCCAGCAGCCAAGCCTCTAGCGGGGGTAGATACGAGCAGTACTTC.